These 7 T cell receptor beta chains came from one sample sequenced in a study of T-cell memory formation after mild COVID-19. MiXCR, applied by TCRdb to the 5' RACE reads, yields one record per CDR3 protein. Of some 260,000 distinct CDR3 sequences listed, about 16% are singletons. The specimen sequenced was PBMCs or a T cell subset sorted from them (not recorded which). The receptor source for this set is a man aged 18 to 35 who had mild COVID-19 (a few samples of this study predate the infection). Cell type and time point are not known.

Many counts were recorded for this clonotype. V gene TRBV7-2 combines with J gene TRBJ1-6; D remains ambiguous. Germline V lookup: CDR1 SGHTA, CDR2 FQGNSA. V was trimmed by 1 base and J by 8 bases, leaving 9 bases between them. This CDR3 is built from 14 residues. The CDR3 DNA reads as TGTGCCAGCAGCTTAGGTCGGTCCTATTCACCCCTCCACTTT. Residues: CASSLGRSYSPLHF.

The chain is built from TRBV18 and TRBJ1-6; D is uncertain. This CDR3 contains 17 residues. Germline CDR1 reads KGHSH; CDR2 reads LQKENI. V was shortened by 3 bases and J by 6 bases, with 18 bases between the two germline ends. The CDR3: CASSPADGVNGNSPLHF. The CDR3 DNA reads as TGTGCCAGCTCACCTGCGGACGGTGTGAATGGTAATTCACCCCTCCACTTT.

This clonotype was seen only a few times. This chain connects TRBV27 to TRBJ2-7; tentatively, D is TRBD1 (6 bases). Trimming stripped 5 bases from V and 4 bases from J, with 15 bases between. There are 14 residues in the CDR3. Per germline, CDR1 MNHEY and CDR2 SMNVEV (reference sequence). In nucleotides, the CDR3 is TGTGCCAGCAGTCCACAGGGATGGGTTTACGAGCAGTACTTC. Protein product: CASSPQGWVYEQYF.

This sequence joins TRBV27 and TRBJ2-3, with D tentatively TRBD2 (5 bases). Trimming removed 7 bases from V and 0 bases from J, with 8 bases in between. The CDR3 is 13 amino acids. CDR1 MNHEY and CDR2 SMNVEV come from the germline V gene (reference sequence). The CDR3 bases are TGTGCCAGCACTAGCACCAGCACAGATACGCAGTATTTT. This translates into CASTSTSTDTQYF.

The J gene is TRBJ2-7, the V gene TRBV5-1, with D perhaps matching TRBD1 (5 bases). CDR1 is SGHRS and CDR2 is YFSETQ in the germline V gene. The CDR3 has 15 amino acids. Trimming pared 0 bases from V and 6 bases from J, leaving 16 bases between. CDR3 nucleotides: TGCGCCAGCAGCTTGGACAGGCCGGCTACGGGCGAGCAGTACTTC. Residues: CASSLDRPATGEQYF.

This rearrangement joins TRBV3-1 to TRBJ1-6, with D possibly being TRBD1 (5 bases). CDR1 is LGHDT, CDR2 YNNKEL, per germline (reference sequence). The CDR3 sequence is 17 residues long. The V end was cut by 0 bases, the J end by 0 bases, with 9 bases between. CDR3 loop: CASSQDRQSSYNSPLHF. The CDR3 DNA follows: TGTGCCAGCAGCCAAGACAGACAGAGCTCCTATAATTCACCCCTCCACTTT.

The chain is built from TRBV12-3 or TRBV12-4 and TRBJ1-1; 7 bases are a match to TRBD1. V was clipped by 8 bases and J by 2 bases; unmatched bases: 8. The CDR3 totals 14 residues. This CDR3 is CASVLTGANTEAFF. The CDR3 nucleotides are TGTGCCAGCGTACTAACAGGGGCTAACACTGAAGCTTTCTTT.